This entry describes one TCR beta chain. These data belong to a study of blood T cell repertoires in COVID-19. In the study overall: Specimens from acute and convalescent COVID-19 originated in the United States, Italy and Spain. T cells, B-cell-depleted T cells, or PBMCs provided the cDNA or gDNA that served as material.

Germline CDR1 and CDR2: MNHEY and SVGAGI. This CDR3 contains 11 residues. The junction had 3 bases not matched to a gene; V was cut back by 6 bases and J by 12 bases. Per the original methods: Reference gene primers were amplified, and this amplification served to estimate nucleated cell counts. Clones were sequenced by immunoSEQ multiplex PCR, and TCRdb holds only the in-frame ones, with some missing. V, J and clone size were drawn from that table, and D and trimming were deduced from the DNA. The table lists more than 80,000 clones, roughly 82% of them singletons. The chain is built from TRBV6-5 and TRBJ2-1; 9 bases are shared with TRBD1. Sequenced input: peripheral blood. The sequence derives from a man aged 50 to 59 with active COVID-19. CDR3 amino acids: CASSLTGGQFF. The DNA for the CDR3 is TGTGCCAGCAGCCTGACAGGGGGGCAGTTCTTC.